This TCR beta chain was observed in a study of T cell responses to AZD1222 COVID-19 vaccine. Study-wide results and caveats: CD4 TCRs associated with vaccination spanned spike, dominating at 160-218 and 743-854. The study sampled repertoires only after the peak T cell response.

The V end was cut by 4 bases, the J end by 7 bases, with 18 bases between. Looked up from germline, CDR1 is SGHKS and CDR2 is YYEKEE (reference sequence). The CDR3 spans 14 residues. Details on this clone: What it recognizes is unknown.

Data came from immunoSEQ multiplex PCR; TCRdb stores just in-frame clones and leaves some out. This sample has 60,000 to 85,000 clones, with 60% to 85% found just once. The rearrangement joins TRBV5-5 to TRBJ2-7; D gene uncertain. The sequence derives from an adult who received the MenACWY meningococcal vaccine as a control. Sequences were derived from peripheral blood, sampled 28 days after the second dose of the MenACWY control vaccine. CDR3 amino acids: CASSPRLGISEQYF. The DNA of the CDR3 is TGTGCCAGCAGCCCAAGGCTGGGTATTTCGGAGCAGTACTTC.